These 7 T cell receptor beta chains share one sample of origin, sequenced in a study of radiotherapy plus CTLA-4 blockade in lung cancer (dated by TCRdb to 2017 to 2018). Library method: the immunoSEQ multiplex PCR assay. TCRdb retrieved this table from immuneACCESS and kept in-frame rearrangements only. Not all clones are present; in checked studies, unresolved V genes account for under half, and no reason is known for the remainder. A total of 95,000 to 150,000 clones appear in this sample, 85% to 90% of them only once. 6.9% of the sample goes to the ten largest clones. Sequencing used peripheral blood, obtained from a patient treated with radiotherapy plus ipilimumab. These receptors were collected from a human donor with non-small cell lung cancer that progressed on radiotherapy plus ipilimumab.

This clone was seen a single time. The rearrangement uses TRBV5-1 and TRBJ2-2, with TRBD2 identical over 8 bases. The germline CDR1 and CDR2 sequences are SGHRS and YFSETQ. The CDR3 loop spans 15 amino acids. The trim removed 0 bases at V and 3 bases at J, leaving 1 base unmatched. CDR3 nucleotide sequence: TGCGCCAGCAGCTTGGACGGGAGGGACACCGGGGAGCTGTTTTTT. Encoded protein: CASSLDGRDTGELFF.

The V and J genes are TRBV6-1 and TRBJ2-5; D might be TRBD1 (6 bases). This CDR3 contains 13 residues. Germline CDR1 and CDR2: MNHNS and SASEGT. The ends were cut back, 4 bases at V and 4 bases at J, with 10 bases in the middle. Here the CDR3 DNA reads TGTGCCAGCAGTGGGAACAGGGTAGAGACCCAGTACTTC. Its protein product is CASSGNRVETQYF.

CDR3 sequence (DNA): TGTGCCAGTAGTATCCTCAGGGGTGGGGAGCAGTACTTC. It specifies CASSILRGGEQYF. The chain combines TRBV19 with TRBJ2-7, with TRBD1 as a possible D gene (6 bases). The ends were cut back, 3 bases at V and 7 bases at J, with 13 bases in the middle. The CDR3 is 13 amino acids. Germline CDR1 is LNHDA and CDR2 is SQIVND (reference sequence).

V is TRBV14 and J is TRBJ2-1; D unresolved. CDR3 length: 13 residues. Germline-derived CDR1 and CDR2 are SGHDN and FVKESK. Trimming stripped 0 bases from V and 10 bases from J, with 10 bases between. The CDR3: CASSQDLGREQFF. The DNA of the CDR3 is TGTGCCAGCAGCCAAGATCTCGGTCGGGAGCAGTTCTTC.

This clone was recorded once. This chain connects TRBV27 to TRBJ2-7, with D possibly being TRBD1 (6 bases). The CDR3 is made up of 15 amino acids. V was pared by 3 bases and J by 4 bases, with 16 bases between. Germline assignment: CDR1 MNHEY and CDR2 SMNVEV (reference sequence). CDR3: CASSFQGKGIYEQYF. The DNA for the CDR3 is TGTGCCAGCAGTTTTCAGGGGAAGGGGATATACGAGCAGTACTTC.

The V and J genes are TRBV5-1 and TRBJ1-1; 7 bases line up with TRBD1. The V gene's germline CDR1 is SGHRS and CDR2 YFSETQ. J lost 1 base, V lost 3 bases, and 3 bases had no gene match. The CDR3 sequence is 14 residues long. The CDR3 region is CASSSTGSNTEAFF. CDR3 nucleotide sequence: TGCGCCAGCAGCTCGACAGGGTCGAACACTGAAGCTTTCTTT.

The rearrangement uses TRBV5-1 and TRBJ2-7, with 7 positions matching TRBD2. This CDR3 has 16 amino acids. CDR1 is SGHRS and CDR2 is YFSETQ in the germline V gene. The junction had 6 bases not matched to a gene; V was cut back by 0 bases and J by 0 bases. CDR3 residues: CASSLGGSGFSYEQYF. The CDR3 region has the DNA TGCGCCAGCAGCTTGGGAGGTAGCGGGTTCTCCTACGAGCAGTACTTC.